This TCR beta chain was profiled in a study of blood T cells in healthy people across ages. Study results and limitations: Possibly confounding the expanded clonotype changes was the fact that donor CMV status was unknown.

Each sample used at least 7 million PBMCs. As to this clonotype: The antigen remains unidentified.

A second about 6 to 12 cycle PCR used barcoded and J-beta primers. The study obtained at least 2.5 million CDR3-containing paired-end reads from every sample. TCRdb re-analysed the 5' RACE reads in MiXCR, keeping a single row per CDR3 protein. The table includes roughly 1,800,000 distinct CDR3 sequences, about 49% detected once. The source is a middle-aged woman in good health. Sample: blood.

The CDR3 DNA reads TGTGCCAGCAGTTACGAGGGGACGGCCAACGTCCTGACTTTC. It encodes CASSYEGTANVLTF. The chain recombines TRBV6-5 with TRBJ2-6; D is perhaps TRBD1 or TRBD2 (5 bases each). Germline CDR1 and CDR2: MNHEY and SVGAGI. The CDR3 extends over 14 amino acids. V shed 2 bases and J shed 6 bases, with 8 bases lying between them.